What follows are 12 T cell receptor beta chains derived from one specimen sequenced in a study of control samples from healthy donors and cancer patients (dated by TCRdb to 2020 to 2021). Receptor libraries were prepared by the immunoSEQ multiplex PCR assay. Entries here come from immuneACCESS through TCRdb and include only in-frame sequences with V and J called. Some clones fail to appear in such tables; in the studies checked, an unresolved V gene covers under half of the shortfall, and the cause of the remainder is unknown. This sample lists under 450,000 clones; approximately 92% were detected once. 5% to 7% of the sample rests with the top ten. Sequencing was performed on PBMCs. These TCRs come from a middle-aged man with head and neck cancer.

The chain is built from TRBV4-3 and TRBJ2-7; no definite D call. The CDR3 is made up of 15 amino acids. The V gene lost 0 bases and the J gene lost 2 bases, with 11 bases spanning the gap. CDR1 is LGHNA, CDR2 YSLEER, per germline. Here the CDR3 reads CASSQENIVTYEQYF. CDR3 bases: TGCGCCAGCAGCCAAGAAAATATCGTAACCTACGAGCAGTACTTC.

This chain uses TRBV6-5 with TRBJ2-3; maybe TRBD2 (5 bases). The CDR3 length is 14 residues. The germline gives CDR1 MNHEY, CDR2 SVGAGI. With 7 bases removed from V and 1 base from J, the gap between germline ends came to 12 bases. CDR3 residues: CASISPGGTDTQYF. As DNA, the CDR3 is TGTGCCAGCATAAGTCCCGGGGGCACAGATACGCAGTATTTT.

This chain uses TRBV5-1 with TRBJ2-3; 10 bases line up with TRBD2. The germline V gene has CDR1 SGHRS and CDR2 YFSETQ. The CDR3 loop spans 16 amino acids. The V gene end was trimmed by 4 bases and the J gene end by 3 bases; junction bases not matched to a gene: 8. CDR3 loop: CASSEERGGGTDTQYF. In DNA, the CDR3 is TGCGCCAGCAGCGAGGAGCGGGGGGGCGGTACAGATACGCAGTATTTT. Combining the CDR3 with reference TRBV5-1 and TRBJ2-3 gives the whole variable domain KAGVTQTPRYLIKTRGQQVTLSCSPISGHRSVSWYQQTPGQGLQFLFEYFSETQRNKGNFPGRFSGRQFSNSRSEMNVSTLELGDSALYLCASSEERGGGTDTQYFGPGTRLTVL.

This chain links TRBV11-3 with TRBJ2-1; 9 positions agree with TRBD2. The germline CDR1 and CDR2 sequences are SGHNT and YENEEA. The V segment lost 1 base and the J segment 7 bases; nucleotides outside the gene matches: 5. CDR3 length: 15 amino acids. The CDR3 DNA follows: TGTGCCAGCAGCTTAGGTAGCGGGAGTGCGAATGAGCAGTTCTTC. Amino acid sequence: CASSLGSGSANEQFF.

The chain employs TRBV2 and TRBJ1-3, with D maybe TRBD1 (5 bases). Germline CDR1 is SNHLY and CDR2 is FYNNEI. There are 15 residues in the CDR3. V lost 8 bases and J lost 1, with 15 bases in between. The CDR3 DNA is TGTGCCAGCCAAGGATTGGGGGGATCTGGAAACACCATATATTTT. Protein sequence: CASQGLGGSGNTIYF. Together with reference TRBV2 and TRBJ1-3, the CDR3 gives the full variable domain: EPEVTQTPSHQVTQMGQEVILRCVPISNHLYFYWYRQILGQKVEFLVSFYNNEISEKSEIFDDQFSVERPDGSNFTLKIRSTKLEDSAMYFCASQGLGGSGNTIYFGEGSWLTVV.

In its sample, this clone was seen once. CDR3 sequence reads: CASSDRTGRTEAFF. DNA for the CDR3: TGTGCCAGCAGTGACCGGACAGGGAGGACTGAAGCTTTCTTT. The V gene is TRBV6-1, the J gene TRBJ1-1, with 8 bases identical to TRBD1. Germline-derived CDR1 and CDR2 are MNHNS and SASEGT. V shed 3 bases and J 5 bases; nucleotides not matched to a gene: 5. There are 14 residues in the CDR3.

A few counts support this clone. The chain couples TRBV7-6 to TRBJ1-4, with a weak D call TRBD1 (6 bases). CDR1 is SGHVS and CDR2 is FNYEAQ in the germline V gene. Trimming cost V 0 bases and J 8 bases, with 13 bases left between them. The CDR3 covers 15 residues. The CDR3 is CASSLATGLGEKLFF. In nucleotides, the CDR3 is TGTGCCAGCAGCTTAGCGACAGGCTTAGGGGAAAAACTGTTTTTT.

This clone appeared a single time. The gene calls are TRBV19 and TRBJ2-2; D remains ambiguous. The germline V gene has CDR1 LNHDA and CDR2 SQIVND (reference sequence). The CDR3 runs 14 residues. Trimming removed 3 bases from V and 4 bases from J, with 9 bases in between. The CDR3 sequence: CASSIVGGTGELFF. CDR3 bases: TGTGCCAGTAGTATCGTTGGCGGCACCGGGGAGCTGTTTTTT.

This clone was counted a single time. The rearrangement uses TRBV4-1 and TRBJ2-7, with 7 bases aligning to TRBD1. The CDR3 covers 15 residues. V dropped 4 bases and J dropped 4; count of bases not matched to a gene: 10. The germline gives CDR1 MGHRA, CDR2 YSYEKL. CDR3 nucleotide sequence: TGCGCCAGCAGCCCAACAGGGGACCGAATTTACGAGCAGTACTTC. Amino acid sequence: CASSPTGDRIYEQYF.

The chain carries TRBV27 and TRBJ2-1; no firm D call. CDR1 and CDR2 from the germline V gene are MNHEY and SMNVEV (reference sequence). V was clipped by 10 bases and J by 10 bases, with 20 bases between them. The CDR3 consists of 13 residues. The CDR3 protein is CAIGAFLGREQFF. Written as DNA, the CDR3 is TGTGCCATCGGCGCGTTCCTAGGCAGGGAGCAGTTCTTC.

As concerns this clone: Within the sample, other DNA sequences also encode this same CDR3. The gene calls are TRBV2 and TRBJ1-1, with a weak D call TRBD1 (6 bases). Deletions cut 5 bases from V and 1 base from J, with 8 bases between. The CDR3 is made up of 13 amino acids. The V gene's germline CDR1 is SNHLY and CDR2 FYNNEI. CDR3 in DNA: TGTGCCAGCAGTCTGGACAGGAACACTGAAGCTTTCTTT. Translation gives CASSLDRNTEAFF.

The V gene is TRBV24-1, the J gene TRBJ2-3; 13 bases fit TRBD2. Germline-derived CDR1 and CDR2 are KGHDR and SFDVKD. J gave up 4 bases and V 4 bases, and 7 bases lay outside the gene matches. This CDR3 region has 17 residues. CDR3 sequence: CATSDPGLAGAADTQYF. CDR3 coding DNA: TGTGCCACCAGTGACCCAGGACTAGCGGGGGCAGCAGATACGCAGTATTTT.